Ten or more counts support the clone carrying this T cell receptor beta chain. Its specificity is not known. This sample is part of a study of regulatory T cells in long-lasting Graves disease. Study results and caveats: Persistent disease was associated with favored TRBV28 usage and with favored use of TRBJ1-2 and TRBJ2-5.

Indicated time point: newly diagnosed GD, antithyroid drugs for less than 3 months. The TCR library used RNA extracted from PBMCs. In building TCR beta libraries, iRepertoire HTBI primers were used together with Arm-PCR of CDR3 regions. TCRdb fed the multiplex PCR reads into MiXCR, producing one record per CDR3 protein. The sample includes more than 300,000 distinct CDR3 sequences, around 15% of them seen just once. Trimming removed 3 bases from V and 7 bases from J, with 17 bases in between. The CDR3 has 15 amino acids. Germline V CDR1 and CDR2: SGHRS, YFSETQ. These same data were also listed under a study on T cells in Graves' hyperthyroidism and ophthalmopathy. Per that study: Reasons for excluding patients were uncontrolled infection, other autoimmune disease, pregnancy or lactation.

This TCR was recovered from a young woman with Graves disease. The sample was peripheral blood mononuclear cells (PBMCs), taken at new diagnosis, from a patient treated with antithyroid drugs. J is TRBJ2-1 and V is TRBV5-1; no clear D. This CDR3 reads CASSWTITGRNEQFF. CDR3 in DNA: TGCGCCAGCAGCTGGACGATTACCGGGCGGAATGAGCAGTTCTTC.